Below are 30 T cell receptor beta chains sequenced from a single sample in a study of blood T cell repertoires in COVID-19 (dated by TCRdb to 2019 to 2021). The library was prepared using the immunoSEQ multiplex PCR assay. Sourced from immuneACCESS, this table was stored by TCRdb with only in-frame sequences that have V and J called. A share of the clones is absent; for the studies checked, an unresolved V gene accounts for under half, and the remainder has no known explanation. The sample contains some 67,000 clones, 80% to 90% of them found a single time. The ten largest clones add up to approximately 5.6% of the sample. Material for sequencing was peripheral blood. The receptors derive from a middle-aged man with active COVID-19.

The V gene is TRBV7-2, the J gene TRBJ1-3; unclear D gene. This CDR3 region has 14 residues. Germline V gene sequence: CDR1 SGHTA, CDR2 FQGNSA. V gave up 8 bases and J gave up 2 bases, with 13 bases separating them. CDR3: CASGHGVAGNTIYF. The CDR3 nucleotides are TGTGCCAGCGGGCACGGGGTTGCTGGAAACACCATATATTTT.

The chain uses TRBV7-9 and TRBJ2-1; TRBD2 matches 10 bases. CDR1 and CDR2 (germline): SEHNR, FQNEAQ (reference sequence). With V trimmed by 1 base and J by 5 bases, 2 bases remained unmatched. The CDR3 covers 15 residues. The CDR3 region is CASSLELAGNNEQFF. The CDR3 nucleotides are TGTGCCAGCAGCTTAGAACTAGCGGGGAACAATGAGCAGTTCTTC.

In its sample, this clone was seen a few times. The V call is TRBV5-1, the J call TRBJ1-1, with a possible D match to TRBD1 (5 bases). V was cut by 4 bases and J by 3 bases, with 19 bases left in between. The V gene's germline CDR1 is SGHRS and CDR2 YFSETQ. The CDR3 loop spans 16 amino acids. Here the CDR3 DNA reads TGCGCCAGCAGCCCACCTCCTCCTCAGGGATACACTGAAGCTTTCTTT. This translates into CASSPPPPQGYTEAFF.

This clone was recorded once. This CDR3 is CAWSAGRTRNEQFF. CDR3 DNA sequence: TGTGCCTGGAGTGCCGGTCGAACCCGGAATGAGCAGTTCTTC. V gene TRBV30 combines with J gene TRBJ2-1; D unresolved. V was shortened by 1 base and J by 7 bases, with 14 bases between the two germline ends. The CDR3 totals 14 residues. The germline gives CDR1 GTSNPN, CDR2 SVGIG (reference sequence).

The J gene is TRBJ2-1, the V gene TRBV5-4, with D hard to call. Germline V gene sequence: CDR1 SGHNT, CDR2 YYREEE (reference sequence). Trimming stripped 4 bases from V and 1 base from J, with 9 bases between. The CDR3 is made up of 14 amino acids. The CDR3 nucleotides read TGTGCCAGCAGCAACAGTGGGTCCTACAATGAGCAGTTCTTC. Protein: CASSNSGSYNEQFF.

The J gene is TRBJ1-1, the V gene TRBV28, with 9 bases aligning to TRBD1. The CDR3 is 15 amino acids. Germline V CDR1 and CDR2: MDHEN, SYDVKM. V was pared by 4 bases and J by 3 bases, with 6 bases of the junction left unmatched. The CDR3 DNA reads as TGTGCCAGCAGTTCCAAATACAGGGGGCACACTGAAGCTTTCTTT. Its protein is CASSSKYRGHTEAFF. Full variable domain (outside the CDR3, taken from reference TRBV28 and TRBJ1-1): DVKVTQSSRYLVKRTGEKVFLECVQDMDHENMFWYRQDPGLGLRLIYFSYDVKMKEKGDIPEGYSVSREKKERFSLILESASTNQTSMYLCASSSKYRGHTEAFFGQGTRLTVV.

CDR3 bases: TGTGCCAGCAGCTTAGGTTCGGTCGGCGAGCAGTACTTC. This gives the protein CASSLGSVGEQYF. V is TRBV7-2 and J is TRBJ2-7; D is unresolved. Germline values: CDR1 SGHTA, CDR2 FQGNSA. The CDR3 contains 13 residues. V was shortened by 1 base and J by 6 bases, with 10 bases between the two germline ends.

CDR3 sequence: CATSVANTQYF. The CDR3, as DNA: TGTGCCACCAGTGTAGCGAACACGCAGTATTTT. The chain uses TRBV24-1 and TRBJ2-3; D possibly corresponds to TRBD2 (5 bases). The CDR3 totals 11 residues. Trimming took off 5 bases at V and 9 bases at J, with 8 bases between the two ends. CDR1 is KGHDR, CDR2 SFDVKD, per germline.

This chain connects TRBV4-1 to TRBJ1-1; maybe TRBD1 (6 bases). The germline V gene encodes CDR1 MGHRA and CDR2 YSYEKL. This CDR3 contains 15 residues. V was cut by 4 bases and J by 5 bases, with 17 bases left in between. The CDR3 DNA reads as TGCGCCAGCAGCCCATTCGTTAGGGGGGGGACTGAAGCTTTCTTT. Encoded protein: CASSPFVRGGTEAFF.

Only one count was recorded for this clone. This CDR3 is CASSQSGGSYEQYF. DNA of the CDR3: TGTGCCAGCAGCCAATCAGGGGGGTCCTACGAGCAGTACTTC. V is TRBV11-2 and J is TRBJ2-7; D possibly corresponds to TRBD1 (7 bases). Germline-derived CDR1 and CDR2 are SGHAT and FQNNGV. Trimming took off 5 bases at V and 1 base at J, with 12 bases between the two ends. This CDR3 is 14 amino acids long.

The genes are TRBV5-4 and TRBJ2-3; 16 bases map to TRBD2. This CDR3 spans 18 amino acids. Germline V gene data show CDR1 as SGHNT and CDR2 as YYREEE (reference sequence). V trimming: 4 bases; J trimming: 3 bases; junction bases outside the gene matches: 8. CDR3 loop: CASSPAGTSGRDTDTQYF. The CDR3 region has the DNA TGTGCCAGCAGCCCCGCCGGGACTAGCGGGAGGGATACAGATACGCAGTATTTT.

The chain uses TRBV7-2 and TRBJ1-5; a possible D gene is TRBD1 (6 bases). Germline-derived CDR1 and CDR2 are SGHTA and FQGNSA. The CDR3 runs to 15 residues. The ends were cut back, 3 bases at V and 5 bases at J, with 14 bases in the middle. CDR3 protein: CASSLSTGPHQPQHF. The CDR3 region has the DNA TGTGCCAGCAGCTTGTCCACAGGGCCACATCAGCCCCAGCATTTT.

This chain connects TRBV9 to TRBJ1-2; D remains ambiguous. Germline CDR1 is SGDLS and CDR2 is YYNGEE. V was cut by 2 bases and J by 6 bases, with 14 bases left in between. This CDR3 has 14 residues. The CDR3, as DNA: TGTGCCAGCAGCGTTGAAAATTGGCTGGATGGCTACACCTTC. Translation: CASSVENWLDGYTF.

This chain uses TRBV6-5 with TRBJ2-7, with D hard to call. Germline assignment: CDR1 MNHEY and CDR2 SVGAGI. V gave up 8 bases and J gave up 5 bases, with 13 bases separating them. The CDR3 loop spans 12 amino acids. The CDR3, as DNA: TGTGCCAGCGCCCTAATCCCCCACGAGCAGTACTTC. Residues: CASALIPHEQYF.

The chain is built from TRBV12-3 or TRBV12-4 and TRBJ2-2; unclear D gene. V was shortened by 6 bases and J by 10 bases, with 9 bases between the two germline ends. The CDR3 totals 11 residues. CDR3 protein: CASRLRLELFF. The DNA of the CDR3 is TGTGCCAGCAGACTGCGTTTGGAGCTGTTTTTT.

This clone was picked up one time. This rearrangement joins TRBV19 to TRBJ2-7; TRBD1 matches 9 bases. CDR1 and CDR2 (germline): LNHDA, SQIVND (reference sequence). This CDR3 is 15 amino acids long. The V and J ends lost 4 bases and 7 bases, in that order; junction bases with no gene match: 11. As DNA, the CDR3 is TGTGCCAGTAGTACCTTCCGGGACAGGGTCGGAGAGCAGTACTTC. Translation: CASSTFRDRVGEQYF.

The chain combines TRBV5-4 with TRBJ2-7; the match to TRBD1 covers 8 bases. Germline-derived CDR1 and CDR2 are SGHNT and YYREEE (reference sequence). This CDR3 has 16 residues. Trimming cost V 3 bases and J 9 bases; bases outside gene matches: 17. The CDR3 here is CASSSQPGQDRRVQYF. CDR3 DNA: TGTGCCAGCAGCTCCCAACCGGGACAGGATAGAAGAGTGCAGTACTTC.

J is TRBJ2-3 and V is TRBV6-2 or TRBV6-3; D remains unclear. Germline assignment: CDR1 MNHEY and CDR2 SVGEGT. This CDR3 is 14 amino acids long. The V and J ends lost 2 bases and 2 bases respectively, with 8 bases between them. The CDR3 region is CASSYQRHTDTQYF. In nucleotides, the CDR3 is TGTGCCAGCAGTTACCAGAGACACACAGATACGCAGTATTTT.

The chain is built from TRBV15 and TRBJ1-1, with 9 bases aligning to TRBD1. Germline CDR1 LNHNV, CDR2 YYDKDF (reference sequence). Trimming removed 1 base from V and 2 bases from J; junction bases left unmatched: 2. The CDR3 covers 15 residues. This CDR3 reads CATSRGDRENTEAFF. CDR3 DNA: TGTGCCACCAGCAGAGGGGACAGGGAAAACACTGAAGCTTTCTTT.

In DNA form, the CDR3 reads TGTGCCAGCAGCCTCGTTAAAGCGGGAGCGGATACGCAGTATTTT. Translating it yields CASSLVKAGADTQYF. The chain links TRBV4-2 to TRBJ2-3; 8 bases are a match to TRBD2. Germline CDR1 and CDR2: LGHNA and YNFKEQ. The V and J ends lost 4 bases and 6 bases, in that order; junction bases with no gene match: 9. The CDR3 sequence is 15 residues long.

The chain carries TRBV11-3 and TRBJ2-1, with 9 bases that match TRBD2. V shed 4 bases, J shed 4 bases, and the junction held 5 bases outside the gene matches. CDR3 size: 15 residues. Germline V gives CDR1 SGHNT, CDR2 YENEEA. For the CDR3, the DNA is TGTGCCAGCAGCTGGAGGACTAGCGAGTACAATGAGCAGTTCTTC. It yields the protein CASSWRTSEYNEQFF. Full variable domain (missing parts from reference TRBV11-3 and TRBJ2-1): EAGVVQSPRYKIIEKKQPVAFWCNPISGHNTLYWYLQNLGQGPELLIRYENEEAVDDSQLPKDRFSAERLKGVDSTLKIQPAELGDSAVYLCASSWRTSEYNEQFFGPGTRLTVL.

The rearrangement links TRBV5-1 to TRBJ2-5; tentative D call: TRBD2 (6 bases). There are 14 residues in the CDR3. Germline V lookup: CDR1 SGHRS, CDR2 YFSETQ. Between the trimmed V and J ends, which lost 3 bases and 2 bases, there was a span of 11 bases. This CDR3 reads CASSSGASQETQYF. Written as DNA, the CDR3 is TGCGCCAGCAGCTCGGGAGCCTCTCAAGAGACCCAGTACTTC. Full variable domain (remainder filled in from reference TRBV5-1 and TRBJ2-5): KAGVTQTPRYLIKTRGQQVTLSCSPISGHRSVSWYQQTPGQGLQFLFEYFSETQRNKGNFPGRFSGRQFSNSRSEMNVSTLELGDSALYLCASSSGASQETQYFGPGTRLLVL.

The chain has TRBV28 and TRBJ1-4; possible D gene TRBD1, 5 bases. Germline V gene data show CDR1 as MDHEN and CDR2 as SYDVKM. This CDR3 spans 12 amino acids. The V end lost 4 bases, the J end lost 7 bases, and 7 bases lay between the germline ends. CDR3 residues: CASSYGGEKLFF. The CDR3 DNA sequence: TGTGCCAGCAGTTACGGGGGTGAAAAACTGTTTTTT.

This clone has only one observation. This sequence joins TRBV18 and TRBJ1-2; 8 bases are a match to TRBD1. The CDR3 covers 14 residues. Trimming took 4 bases from V and 4 from J; bases not matched to a gene: 5. From germline, CDR1 is KGHSH and CDR2 LQKENI. The CDR3 spells CASSRDRTLYGYTF. The CDR3 DNA sequence: TGTGCCAGCTCACGGGACAGGACTCTCTATGGCTACACCTTC.

The V and J genes are TRBV29-1 and TRBJ2-7; 10 nucleotides align to TRBD2. Germline CDR1 SQVTM, CDR2 ANQGSEA. Unmatched junction bases numbered 5, after V lost 6 bases and J lost 6 bases. The CDR3 loop spans 12 amino acids. The DNA of the CDR3 is TGCAGCGTGAGGACTAGCGGTCTCGAGCAGTACTTC. As protein: CSVRTSGLEQYF.

V is TRBV2 and J is TRBJ1-4; 7 bases agree with TRBD1. The J segment lost 4 bases and the V segment lost 7 bases, leaving 6 bases of the junction unmatched. Germline CDR1 reads SNHLY; CDR2 reads FYNNEI. The CDR3 contains 14 residues. Written as DNA, the CDR3 is TGTGCCAGCAAATTGTCAGGGGGTAATGAAAAACTGTTTTTT. It is translated as CASKLSGGNEKLFF. Based on the CDR3 plus reference TRBV2 and TRBJ1-4, the full variable domain is EPEVTQTPSHQVTQMGQEVILRCVPISNHLYFYWYRQILGQKVEFLVSFYNNEISEKSEIFDDQFSVERPDGSNFTLKIRSTKLEDSAMYFCASKLSGGNEKLFFGSGTQLSVL.

The chain recombines TRBV7-9 with TRBJ2-3; 11 nucleotides agree with TRBD1. The V gene's germline CDR1 is SEHNR and CDR2 FQNEAQ (reference sequence). Losses at the gene ends were 3 bases for V and 13 bases for J; bases not matched to a gene: 12. The CDR3 consists of 15 residues. CDR3 sequence: CASSFRTGGAGSEYF. CDR3 DNA: TGTGCCAGCAGCTTCCGGACAGGGGGCGCTGGGTCGGAGTATTTT.

This sequence joins TRBV7-2 and TRBJ1-2, with 8 positions matching TRBD1. CDR1 and CDR2 (germline): SGHTA, FQGNSA. The CDR3 covers 13 residues. The junction had 6 bases not matched to a gene; V was cut back by 6 bases and J by 6 bases. In DNA, the CDR3 is TGTGCCAGCAGACCTGGACAGGGCGATGGCTACACCTTC. Its protein product is CASRPGQGDGYTF.

The chain links TRBV28 to TRBJ2-7, with D unclear. The CDR3 runs 14 residues. Deletions cut 2 bases from V and 5 bases from J, with 13 bases between. The V gene's germline CDR1 is MDHEN and CDR2 SYDVKM. CDR3 DNA sequence: TGTGCCAGCAGTTTAAGCTCCGCTGTAAACGAGCAGTACTTC. It codes for CASSLSSAVNEQYF.

This rearrangement joins TRBV13 to TRBJ1-6; 9 bases fit TRBD1. J gave up 7 bases and V 5 bases, and 6 bases lay outside the gene matches. This CDR3 region has 15 residues. Germline V gene lookup returns CDR1 PRHDT and CDR2 FYEKMQ (reference sequence). CDR3 in DNA: TGTGCCAGCAGCCCTGGGACAGGGAAAAATTCACCCCTCCACTTT. Amino acid sequence: CASSPGTGKNSPLHF.